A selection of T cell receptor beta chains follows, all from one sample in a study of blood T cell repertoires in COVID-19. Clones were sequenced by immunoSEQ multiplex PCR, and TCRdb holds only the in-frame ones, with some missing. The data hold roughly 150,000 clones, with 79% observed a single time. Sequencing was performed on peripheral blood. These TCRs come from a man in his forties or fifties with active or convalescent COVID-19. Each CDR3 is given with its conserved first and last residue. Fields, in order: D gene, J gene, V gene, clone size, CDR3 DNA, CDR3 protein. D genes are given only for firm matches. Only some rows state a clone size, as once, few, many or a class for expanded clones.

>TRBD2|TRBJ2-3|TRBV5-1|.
TGCGCCAGCAGCTCATTGTTTAGCGGGAGGGATACGCAGTATTTT
CASSSLFSGRDTQYF
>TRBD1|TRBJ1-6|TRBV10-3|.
TGTGCCATCTCCCCCGGGACAGGGGATTCACCCCTCCACTTT
CAISPGTGDSPLHF
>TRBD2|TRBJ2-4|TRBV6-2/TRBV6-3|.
TGTGCCAGCAGTGCGGGGACTAGCGGGAGTGGAAACATTCAGTACTTC
CASSAGTSGSGNIQYF
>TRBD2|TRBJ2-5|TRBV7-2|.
TGTGCCAGCAGCCCGAATAGCGGGAGAAAGACCCAGTACTTC
CASSPNSGRKTQYF
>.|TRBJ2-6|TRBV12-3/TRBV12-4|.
TGTGCCAGCTCGTCTGGGGCCAACGTCCTGACTTTC
CASSSGANVLTF
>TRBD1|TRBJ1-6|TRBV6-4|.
TGTGCCAGCAGTGCCACCAGGGGGAATAATTCACCCCTCCACTTT
CASSATRGNNSPLHF
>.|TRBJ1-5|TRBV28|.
TGTGCCAGCAGGCGGGACCGCAATCAGCCCCAGCATTTT
CASRRDRNQPQHF
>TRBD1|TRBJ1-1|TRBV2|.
TGTGCCAGCCGGGACAGGACGGGCGGCACTGAAGCTTTCTTT
CASRDRTGGTEAFF
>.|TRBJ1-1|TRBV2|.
TGTGCCAGCAGTTACAAGCAGGGCCAGAACACTGAAGCTTTCTTT
CASSYKQGQNTEAFF
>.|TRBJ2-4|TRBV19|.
TGTGCCAGTAGACAGGACCAACGCACGAACATTCAGTACTTC
CASRQDQRTNIQYF
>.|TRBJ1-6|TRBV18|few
TGTGCCAGCTCCGGGATTAATTCACCCCTCCACTTT
CASSGINSPLHF
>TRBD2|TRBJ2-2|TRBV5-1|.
TGCGCCAGCAGCCAAAGGAGGGGGGTAGCGCCGGGACTAGGTAAGAACACCGGGGAGCTGTTTTTT
CASSQRRGVAPGLGKNTGELFF
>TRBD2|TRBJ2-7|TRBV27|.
TGTGCCAGCAGTCTCTCGATAGCGGGAGTCCCCTACGAGCAGTACTTC
CASSLSIAGVPYEQYF
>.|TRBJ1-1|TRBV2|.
TGTGCCAGCATCCAGGGGAAGACTGAAGCTTTCTTT
CASIQGKTEAFF
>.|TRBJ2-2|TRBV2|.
TGTGCCAGCAGTGAATCCCGACAGGCCACGAACACCGGGGAGCTGTTTTTT
CASSESRQATNTGELFF
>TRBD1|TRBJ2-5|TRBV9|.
TGTGCCAGCAGCGAAGGACAGGGCCAAGAGACCCAGTACTTC
CASSEGQGQETQYF
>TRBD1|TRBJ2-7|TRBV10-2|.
TGCGCCAGCAAAGAGACAGGGATCTACGAGCAGTACTTC
CASKETGIYEQYF